Below, 20 T cell receptor beta chains from the same sample are listed, as sequenced in a study of T cell changes during pregnancy in multiple sclerosis. The repertoire was sequenced with immunoSEQ multiplex PCR; TCRdb's copy has only in-frame clones and lacks some. The data show roughly 49,000 clones, about 93% seen once. Here the sequenced sample was CD4+ T cells from peripheral blood mononuclear cells, taken in the second trimester of pregnancy. The receptors were sampled from a female donor with multiple sclerosis, enrolled in a pregnancy study.

This sequence joins TRBV30 and TRBJ1-5; D ambiguous. Germline CDR1 GTSNPN, CDR2 SVGIG (reference sequence). The germline V and J ends were trimmed by 3 bases and 6 bases, with 18 bases remaining between them. The CDR3 runs 15 residues. CDR3 DNA sequence: TGTGCCTGGAGGGTCACCCCGAGGCCTAGTCAGCCCCAGCATTTT. Its translation: CAWRVTPRPSQPQHF.

This rearrangement joins TRBV30 to TRBJ2-5, with TRBD2 matching over 7 bases. V was pared by 0 bases and J by 5 bases, with 9 bases of the junction left unmatched. Germline V gene lookup returns CDR1 GTSNPN and CDR2 SVGIG (reference sequence). This CDR3 has 15 amino acids. CDR3 sequence reads: CAWSVLSGSEETQYF. The CDR3 bases are TGTGCCTGGAGTGTACTTAGCGGGTCTGAGGAGACCCAGTACTTC.

The J gene is TRBJ2-7, the V gene TRBV7-2, with D perhaps TRBD2 (7 bases). Trimming cost V 0 bases and J 6 bases, with 12 bases left between them. The CDR3 sequence is 14 residues long. Germline-derived CDR1 and CDR2 are SGHTA and FQGNSA. The CDR3 DNA reads TGTGCCAGCAGCTTAGCGGGGGGGCAGGGCGAGCAGTACTTC. Residues: CASSLAGGQGEQYF.

The CDR3 protein is CAWGQSNEQFF. The CDR3 nucleotides read TGTGCCTGGGGACAGTCGAATGAGCAGTTCTTC. The gene calls are TRBV30 and TRBJ2-1; tentatively, D is TRBD1 (6 bases). The CDR3 runs to 11 residues. Between the trimmed V and J ends, which lost 5 bases and 7 bases, there was a span of 9 bases. The V gene's germline CDR1 is GTSNPN and CDR2 SVGIG (reference sequence).

This clone appeared once. The rearrangement links TRBV28 to TRBJ2-1; TRBD2 is a possible D gene (5 bases). The V gene's germline CDR1 is MDHEN and CDR2 SYDVKM. The ends were cut back, 4 bases at V and 7 bases at J, with 11 bases in the middle. The CDR3 consists of 13 residues. The CDR3 sequence: CASSSNLANEQFF. The CDR3 region has the DNA TGTGCCAGCAGTTCCAACCTAGCTAATGAGCAGTTCTTC. The entire variable domain, with the rest obtained from reference TRBV28 and TRBJ2-1, is as follows: DVKVTQSSRYLVKRTGEKVFLECVQDMDHENMFWYRQDPGLGLRLIYFSYDVKMKEKGDIPEGYSVSREKKERFSLILESASTNQTSMYLCASSSNLANEQFFGPGTRLTVL.

This sequence joins TRBV6-6 and TRBJ1-5; the match to TRBD1 covers 10 bases. Trimming cost V 5 bases and J 4 bases; bases outside gene matches: 8. CDR1 is MNHNY, CDR2 SVGAGI, per germline (reference sequence). CDR3 length equals 16 residues. The CDR3 loop reads CASSPAGTGANQPQHF. For the CDR3, the DNA is TGTGCCAGCAGTCCCGCCGGGACAGGGGCGAATCAGCCCCAGCATTTT.

J is TRBJ2-5 and V is TRBV7-3, with D possibly TRBD1 on 6 matching bases. The CDR3 extends over 14 amino acids. Looked up from germline, CDR1 is SGHTA and CDR2 is FQGTGA. Trimming took 6 bases from V and 1 from J, leaving 12 bases between them. For the CDR3, the DNA is TGTGCCAGCAGGAGGGGACACGTCCAAGAGACCCAGTACTTC. Translated: CASRRGHVQETQYF.

This clone was observed a single time. This rearrangement joins TRBV7-8 to TRBJ1-1, with D tentatively TRBD1 (5 bases). Germline V gene data show CDR1 as SGHVS and CDR2 as FQNEAQ. Trimming removed 1 base from V and 11 bases from J, with 17 bases in between. CDR3 size: 14 residues. The CDR3 DNA follows: TGTGCCAGCAGCTTAGTAGCGCGGGGGACGCGGGCTTTCTTT. Encoded protein: CASSLVARGTRAFF.

The chain employs TRBV9 and TRBJ1-4; no clear D gene. This CDR3 comprises 14 residues. The ends were cut back, 4 bases at V and 4 bases at J, with 11 bases in the middle. CDR1 and CDR2 (germline): SGDLS, YYNGEE. CDR3 sequence reads: CASSPLAGNEKLFF. DNA of the CDR3: TGTGCCAGCAGCCCCTTGGCGGGTAATGAAAAACTGTTTTTT.

V and J are TRBV19 and TRBJ1-1; no clear D. The CDR3 extends over 16 amino acids. V was trimmed by 3 bases and J by 4 bases, leaving 18 bases between them. Germline V lookup: CDR1 LNHDA, CDR2 SQIVND (reference sequence). CDR3 sequence reads: CASSIVANRGGTEAFF. The CDR3 DNA sequence: TGTGCCAGTAGTATTGTAGCGAACAGAGGTGGCACTGAAGCTTTCTTT.

The chain has TRBV7-6 and TRBJ2-1; 8 bases are a match to TRBD2. Germline assignment: CDR1 SGHVS and CDR2 FNYEAQ. Trimming cost V 6 bases and J 8 bases; bases outside gene matches: 6. This CDR3 spans 13 amino acids. CDR3 region: CASRRTSRHEQFF. CDR3 coding DNA: TGTGCCAGCAGAAGGACTAGCCGTCATGAGCAGTTCTTC. Based on the CDR3 plus reference TRBV7-6 and TRBJ2-1, the full variable domain is GAGVSQSPRYKVTKRGQDVALRCDPISGHVSLYWYRQALGQGPEFLTYFNYEAQQDKSGLPNDRFSAERPEGSISTLTIQRTEQRDSAMYRCASRRTSRHEQFFGPGTRLTVL.

This sequence joins TRBV5-8 and TRBJ1-5; D possibly corresponds to TRBD1 (5 bases). Germline lookup yields CDR1 SGHTS and CDR2 YDEGEE. Trimming shortened V by 4 bases and J by 2 bases, and 13 bases separated the two germline ends. This CDR3 comprises 15 residues. CDR3 region: CASSAQGRGNQPQHF. As DNA, the CDR3 is TGTGCCAGCAGCGCGCAGGGAAGGGGCAATCAGCCCCAGCATTTT.

The chain recombines TRBV19 with TRBJ1-4; D is perhaps TRBD1 (6 bases). Germline CDR1 and CDR2: LNHDA and SQIVND (reference sequence). The V end was cut by 2 bases, the J end by 7 bases, with 14 bases between. This CDR3 spans 15 amino acids. In DNA form, the CDR3 reads TGTGCCAGTAGTATATCGACAGGACGGTCTGAAAAACTGTTTTTT. Translated, it gives CASSISTGRSEKLFF. The whole variable domain, remainder taken from reference TRBV19 and TRBJ1-4, is DGGITQSPKYLFRKEGQNVTLSCEQNLNHDAMYWYRQDPGQGLRLIYYSQIVNDFQKGDIAEGYSVSREKKESFPLTVTSAQKNPTAFYLCASSISTGRSEKLFFGSGTQLSVL.

The chain has TRBV6-6 and TRBJ1-1; TRBD1 is a possible D gene (5 bases). V shed 0 bases and J shed 7 bases, with 15 bases lying between them. The CDR3 sequence is 15 residues long. Germline CDR1 reads MNHNY; CDR2 reads SVGAGI (reference sequence). CDR3 protein: CASSYSMGGAIEAFF. The CDR3 DNA sequence: TGTGCCAGCAGTTACTCGATGGGGGGAGCGATTGAAGCTTTCTTT.

J is TRBJ2-5 and V is TRBV28; 8 positions match TRBD1. Germline trimming cut 5 bases from V and 2 bases from J; bases unmatched to any gene: 7. The CDR3 has 15 amino acids. Germline CDR1 reads MDHEN; CDR2 reads SYDVKM. The CDR3 protein is CASSTLTGGQETQYF. The DNA of the CDR3 is TGTGCCAGCAGTACGCTTACAGGGGGACAAGAGACCCAGTACTTC.

The genes are TRBV5-6 and TRBJ2-3; maybe TRBD2 (7 bases). CDR1 SGHDT and CDR2 YYEEEE come from the germline V gene. The ends were cut back, 1 base at V and 2 bases at J, with 17 bases in the middle. The CDR3 is 17 residues long. The CDR3, as DNA: TGTGCCAGCAGCTTGTCTTGGGGGGGGCGTAACACAGATACGCAGTATTTT. Translated: CASSLSWGGRNTDTQYF.

The CDR3 loop is CASSRDRAADTQYF. The CDR3 DNA reads TGTGCCAGCAGCCGGGACAGGGCTGCAGATACGCAGTATTTT. This chain connects TRBV27 to TRBJ2-3; 9 bases are shared with TRBD1. Trimming at V came to 6 bases and at J to 4 bases, leaving 5 bases not matched to a gene. This CDR3 region has 14 residues. From germline, CDR1 is MNHEY and CDR2 SMNVEV (reference sequence).

The gene calls are TRBV5-4 and TRBJ2-5; D ambiguous. V was trimmed by 7 bases and J by 5 bases, leaving 15 bases between them. CDR1 and CDR2 (germline): SGHNT, YYREEE (reference sequence). This CDR3 comprises 13 residues. CDR3 loop: CASRPGVTETQYF. DNA of the CDR3: TGTGCCAGCCGTCCAGGCGTGACGGAGACCCAGTACTTC. The entire variable domain, with the rest obtained from reference TRBV5-4 and TRBJ2-5, is as follows: ETGVTQSPTHLIKTRGQQVTLRCSSQSGHNTVSWYQQALGQGPQFIFQYYREEENGRGNFPPRFSGLQFPNYSSELNVNALELDDSALYLCASRPGVTETQYFGPGTRLLVL.

The chain recombines TRBV5-4 with TRBJ2-3; TRBD2 might be the D (5 bases). V shed 4 bases and J shed 0 bases, with 12 bases lying between them. CDR1 is SGHNT, CDR2 YYREEE, per germline (reference sequence). The CDR3 is 15 amino acids. The chain's CDR3 is CASSPAGYSTDTQYF. The CDR3 DNA sequence: TGTGCCAGCAGCCCGGCGGGCTATAGCACAGATACGCAGTATTTT.

The chain joins TRBV7-6 to TRBJ1-1; TRBD1 is a possible D gene (6 bases). Trimming left V 5 bases short and J 6 bases short, with 19 bases between. The CDR3 is made up of 15 amino acids. Germline assignment: CDR1 SGHVS and CDR2 FNYEAQ. CDR3 in amino acids: CASSIDPGTPAEAFF. CDR3 in DNA: TGTGCCAGCAGCATTGACCCCGGGACACCGGCTGAAGCTTTCTTT.